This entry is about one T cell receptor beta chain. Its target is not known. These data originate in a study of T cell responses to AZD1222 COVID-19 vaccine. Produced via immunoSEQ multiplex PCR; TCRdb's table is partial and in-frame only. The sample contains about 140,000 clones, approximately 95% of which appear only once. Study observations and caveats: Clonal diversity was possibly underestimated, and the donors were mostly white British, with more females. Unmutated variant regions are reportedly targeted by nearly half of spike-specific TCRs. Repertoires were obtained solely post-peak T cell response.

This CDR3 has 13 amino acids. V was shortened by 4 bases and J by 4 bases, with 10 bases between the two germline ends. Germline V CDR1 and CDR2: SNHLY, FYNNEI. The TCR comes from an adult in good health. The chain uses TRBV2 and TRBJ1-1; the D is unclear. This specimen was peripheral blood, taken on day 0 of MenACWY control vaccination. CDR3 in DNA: TGTGCCAGCAGTGGTGCCGGTTCCACTGAAGCTTTCTTT. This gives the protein CASSGAGSTEAFF.